This T cell receptor beta chain derives from a study of a mutant IDH1 vaccine in newly diagnosed glioma. Study outcomes and limitations: Most patients, around 93%, showed vaccine-induced immune responses.

Time point indicated: week 5, during vaccination. Each vaccine dose was 300 ug of mutant IDH1 20-mer peptide, with topical imiquimod. Donors' newly diagnosed IDH1-mutant WHO grade 3 or 4 astrocytomas lacked nuclear ATRX. Sequencing was performed with immunoSEQ multiplex PCR; in TCRdb, only in-frame clones are kept and a portion is missing. The table records about 83,000 clones, 91% of them present only once. With respect to this clone: The antigen remains undetermined.

Trimming took 0 bases from V and 6 from J, leaving 12 bases between them. This CDR3 is built from 14 residues. Per the germline V gene, CDR1 is SGHRS and CDR2 is YFSETQ. The rearrangement joins TRBV5-1 to TRBJ1-2, with D possibly being TRBD1 (6 bases). This clonotype was sampled from a woman between 50 and 59 years old with glioma. The source material was PBMCs, sampled from a glioma patient whose treatment included an IDH1 peptide vaccine. The CDR3: CASSLVGADNGYTF. Here the CDR3 DNA reads TGCGCCAGCAGCTTGGTGGGGGCAGACAATGGCTACACCTTC.